These T cell receptor beta chains were read from a single sample in a study of regulatory T cells in long-lasting Graves disease. Via MiXCR, TCRdb re-called the multiplex PCR reads, giving one row per CDR3 protein. The sample shows under 500,000 distinct CDR3 sequences, about 15% of them seen only once. Another study also made use of these data, one on T cells in Graves' hyperthyroidism and ophthalmopathy.

The specimen was peripheral blood mononuclear cells (PBMCs), collected at new diagnosis, from a patient treated with antithyroid drugs. Receptors originate from a woman aged 25 to 45 with Graves disease. Each CDR3 is given with its conserved first and last residue. Fields, in order: clone size, V gene, D gene, J gene, CDR3 protein, CDR3 DNA. D genes are given only for firm matches. Clone size is given for some rows only: seen once, a few or many times, or a class if the clone is expanded.

>many|TRBV28|-|TRBJ1-5
CASRGLSGRNQPQHF
TGTGCCAGCAGGGGGCTATCTGGCCGCAATCAGCCCCAGCATTTT
>many|TRBV5-1|-|TRBJ2-1
CASSLDWGHIKGYNEQFF
TGCGCCAGCAGCTTGGATTGGGGACACATAAAGGGGTACAATGAGCAGTTCTTC
>-|TRBV27|-|TRBJ2-1
CASCETRGADNEQFF
TGTGCCAGCTGCGAGACCCGGGGGGCTGACAATGAGCAGTTCTTC
>few|TRBV27|TRBD1|TRBJ2-7
CASSVAGGVEEQYF
TGTGCCAGCAGCGTGGCAGGGGGTGTGGAGGAGCAGTACTTC
>many|TRBV28|TRBD2|TRBJ2-5
CASSWGLAGIQETQYF
TGTGCCAGCAGTTGGGGACTAGCGGGGATCCAAGAGACCCAGTACTTC
>many|TRBV5-1|TRBD1|TRBJ1-1
CASSMGDRAGVEAFF
TGCGCCAGCAGCATGGGAGACAGGGCGGGTGTTGAAGCTTTCTTT
>-|TRBV5-4|TRBD2|TRBJ2-2
CASSRTSGGGELFF
TGTGCCAGCAGCCGGACTAGCGGTGGCGGGGAGCTGTTTTTT
>many|TRBV12-3/TRBV12-4|-|TRBJ2-3
CASSYSKAISDTQYF
TGTGCCAGCAGTTATAGTAAAGCGATCTCAGATACGCAGTATTTT
>many|TRBV20-1|TRBD2|TRBJ2-5
CSAHLAGVAETQYF
TGCAGTGCCCATCTAGCGGGAGTTGCGGAGACCCAGTACTTC
>few|TRBV5-1|-|TRBJ2-2
CASSLASANTGELFF
TGCGCCAGCAGCTTGGCTAGCGCGAACACCGGGGAGCTGTTTTTT
>many|TRBV28|-|TRBJ1-2
CASSPLLRDTDGYTF
TGTGCCAGCAGCCCTTTGCTCCGGGACACGGATGGCTACACCTTC
>many|TRBV6-1|TRBD2|TRBJ2-3
CASLLAGGSDTQYF
TGTGCCAGTTTACTAGCGGGAGGCTCGGATACGCAGTATTTT
>many|TRBV28|TRBD2|TRBJ2-7
CASSFWGLAGGPQVTNEQYF
TGTGCCAGCAGTTTTTGGGGACTAGCGGGAGGGCCTCAAGTGACCAACGAGCAGTACTTC
>few|TRBV6-1|TRBD2|TRBJ2-2
CASRRAAGEGTGELFF
TGTGCCAGCAGGAGGGCAGCGGGAGAGGGAACCGGGGAGCTGTTTTTT
>few|TRBV27|-|TRBJ1-1
CASSLMGGRYTEAFF
TGTGCCAGCAGTTTAATGGGGGGCAGGTACACTGAAGCTTTCTTT
>few|TRBV19|-|TRBJ1-5
CASSRGIGQPQHF
TGTGCCAGTAGCAGGGGTATTGGGCAGCCCCAGCATTTT
>many|TRBV6-5|TRBD1|TRBJ2-1
CASSSGTGYNEQFF
TGTGCCAGCAGTTCCGGGACAGGGTACAATGAGCAGTTCTTC
>-|TRBV20-1|TRBD2|TRBJ2-7
CSARTGLVGSYEQYF
TGCAGTGCTAGAACTGGACTAGTGGGCTCCTACGAGCAGTACTTC
>-|TRBV15|-|TRBJ2-5
CATSRGRGQETQYF
TGTGCCACCAGCAGAGGTCGGGGCCAAGAGACCCAGTACTTC
>many|TRBV11-2|-|TRBJ2-1
CASSLVSGRYNEQFF
TGTGCCAGCAGCTTAGTCTCGGGAAGATACAATGAGCAGTTCTTC
>-|TRBV12-3/TRBV12-4|-|TRBJ2-6
CASSPRASGANVLTF
TGTGCCAGCAGCCCGAGGGCTTCTGGGGCCAACGTCCTGACTTTC
>many|TRBV15|-|TRBJ1-1
CATSRDRQSTTEAFF
TGTGCCACCAGCAGAGATCGGCAGTCTACCACTGAAGCTTTCTTT
>few|TRBV28|-|TRBJ1-4
CASNRGGAPEKLFF
TGTGCCAGCAACCGCGGGGGGGCGCCGGAAAAACTGTTTTTT
>-|TRBV18|TRBD2|TRBJ2-3
CASSPHIRTSGLVTQYF
TGTGCCAGCTCACCCCACATCAGGACTAGCGGTCTAGTAACGCAGTATTTT
>many|TRBV5-1|TRBD1|TRBJ1-1
CASSLQGATNTEAFF
TGTGCCAGCAGCTTGCAGGGGGCTACGAACACTGAAGCTTTCTTT
>-|TRBV7-8|TRBD2|TRBJ2-7
CASSLVSASGRGEQYF
TGTGCCAGCAGCTTAGTTTCGGCTAGCGGGAGGGGCGAGCAGTACTTC
>many|TRBV28|TRBD2|TRBJ2-3
CASSLGTSGYTDTQYF
TGTGCCAGCAGTTTAGGGACTAGCGGATACACAGATACGCAGTATTTT
>few|TRBV20-1|-|TRBJ2-7
CSARSPGKSYEQYF
TGCAGTGCTAGATCTCCAGGCAAATCCTACGAGCAGTACTTC
>many|TRBV28|-|TRBJ2-6
CASSPPVSGANVLTF
TGTGCCAGCAGTCCCCCCGTGTCGGGGGCCAACGTCCTGACTTTC
>many|TRBV27|TRBD2|TRBJ2-7
CASSPLTSGGNPTRQYF
TGTGCCAGCAGTCCATTGACGTCGGGAGGAAACCCTACGAGGCAGTACTTC
>many|TRBV28|-|TRBJ1-5
CASSENRYNQPQHF
TGTGCCAGCAGCGAGAACAGATACAATCAGCCCCAGCATTTT
>many|TRBV7-2|TRBD2|TRBJ2-5
CASSLVSGVETQYF
TGTGCCAGCAGCTTAGTTAGCGGGGTGGAGACCCAGTACTTC
>many|TRBV20-1|-|TRBJ2-5
CSAAPGQSSAQYF
TGCAGTGCCGCCCCTGGACAGAGTAGTGCCCAGTACTTC
>-|TRBV20-1|TRBD2|TRBJ2-7
CSAPTLSGTSGSHEQYF
TGCAGTGCTCCAACACTTTCCGGGACTAGCGGGAGTCACGAGCAGTACTTC
>many|TRBV28|TRBD2|TRBJ2-3
CATEPGTSGSNTDTQYF
TGTGCCACCGAACCCGGGACTAGCGGGAGTAACACAGATACGCAGTATTTT
>many|TRBV18|-|TRBJ1-5
CASSPGPPEWQPQHF
TGTGCCAGCTCACCCGGGCCCCCCGAGTGGCAGCCCCAGCATTTT
>many|TRBV4-2|-|TRBJ2-2
CASSHSRNTGELFF
TGTGCCAGCAGCCACTCTAGGAACACCGGGGAGCTGTTTTTT
>many|TRBV6-1|-|TRBJ2-7
CASRIASEQYF
TGTGCCAGCAGGATCGCCTCCGAGCAGTACTTC
>-|TRBV27|TRBD1|TRBJ1-5
CASCRTGVNQPQHF
TGTGCCAGCTGCCGGACAGGGGTGAATCAGCCCCAGCATTTT
>-|TRBV20-1|-|TRBJ2-1
CSAGGDGTGSYNEQFF
TGCAGTGCTGGGGGGGACGGGACAGGTAGTTACAATGAGCAGTTCTTC
>-|TRBV6-2/TRBV6-3|TRBD2|TRBJ2-1
CASREAPGLAGYNEQFF
TGTGCCAGCAGAGAAGCCCCGGGACTAGCGGGATACAATGAGCAGTTCTTC
>-|TRBV27|-|TRBJ1-4
CASRVGGNEKLFF
TGTGCCAGCAGAGTGGGGGGGAACGAAAAACTGTTTTTT
>many|TRBV27|TRBD2|TRBJ2-1
CASSSRESIYNEQFF
TGTGCCAGCAGTTCGCGGGAGTCCATCTACAATGAGCAGTTCTTC
>few|TRBV7-9|-|TRBJ1-3
CASSSPRTGNTIYF
TGTGCCAGCAGCTCCCCGCGAACTGGAAACACCATATATTTT
>few|TRBV25-1|TRBD1|TRBJ2-5
CASSESPGGETQYF
TGTGCCAGCAGTGAGTCCCCAGGGGGAGAGACCCAGTACTTC
>many|TRBV28|-|TRBJ2-5
CASSPPVGLKETQYF
TGTGCCAGCAGTCCTCCAGTGGGTTTGAAAGAGACCCAGTACTTC
>many|TRBV7-2|TRBD2|TRBJ2-1
CASSLGLAGVPSYNEQFF
TGTGCCAGCAGCTTAGGGCTAGCGGGAGTCCCCTCCTACAATGAGCAGTTCTTC
>-|TRBV2|TRBD2|TRBJ2-7
CASSETSGYSYEQYF
TGTGCCAGCAGTGAGACTAGCGGATACTCCTACGAGCAGTACTTC
>many|TRBV30|TRBD1|TRBJ1-5
CASGQGSNQPQHF
TGTGCCTCAGGACAGGGCAGCAATCAGCCCCAGCATTTT
>many|TRBV10-1|TRBD2|TRBJ2-1
CASSGRISGRNEQFF
TGCGCCAGCAGTGGAAGGATTAGCGGGAGAAATGAGCAGTTCTTC
>few|TRBV4-3|-|TRBJ2-4
CASSQERRTGKYF
TGCGCCAGCAGCCAAGAAAGGAGGACCGGGAAGTACTTC
>many|TRBV6-2/TRBV6-3|TRBD2|TRBJ2-1
CASNINRLAGGPNEQFF
TGTGCCAGCAACATTAACCGGCTAGCGGGAGGTCCCAATGAGCAGTTCTTC
>many|TRBV7-6|TRBD2|TRBJ2-7
CASSAASGYEQYF
TGTGCCAGCAGCGCGGCTAGCGGCTACGAGCAGTACTTC